The 3 T cell receptor beta chains presented below share a single source sample, sequenced in a study of shared clonotypes between healthy human individuals. The repertoire was sequenced with immunoSEQ multiplex PCR; TCRdb's copy has only in-frame clones and lacks some. Of about 110,000 clones detected, more than 65% appear once; the ten largest clones hold about 24%. Sequenced material: memory CD8+ T cells sorted from blood. Subset here: CD45RO+ cells pooled with CCR7-negative TemRA cells. The receptor source for this set is a woman aged 30 to 39 in good health.

V gene TRBV6-4 combines with J gene TRBJ2-2; D not resolved. CDR1 MRHNA and CDR2 SNTAGT come from the germline V gene. V was clipped by 0 bases and J by 6 bases, with 5 bases between them. The CDR3 loop spans 13 amino acids. CDR3 nucleotide sequence: TGTGCCAGCAGTGACTCCGACGCCGGGGAGCTGTTTTTT. It translates to CASSDSDAGELFF.

The CDR3 coding sequence is TGCGCCAGCAGCACGGACAGGTACTACAATGAGCAGTTCTTC. As protein: CASSTDRYYNEQFF. The rearrangement uses TRBV5-1 and TRBJ2-1, with TRBD1 matching over 7 bases. Germline CDR1 is SGHRS and CDR2 is YFSETQ. There are 14 residues in the CDR3. V lost 4 bases to trimming and J lost 3 bases; unmatched junction nucleotides: 4. The full variable domain, its missing parts supplied by reference TRBV5-1 and TRBJ2-1, is KAGVTQTPRYLIKTRGQQVTLSCSPISGHRSVSWYQQTPGQGLQFLFEYFSETQRNKGNFPGRFSGRQFSNSRSEMNVSTLELGDSALYLCASSTDRYYNEQFFGPGTRLTVL.

Many counts were recorded for this clone. The identical CDR3 is also encoded by other nucleotide sequences in the sample. The rearrangement links TRBV28 to TRBJ2-3, with D possibly called TRBD1 or TRBD2 (5 bases each). V lost 2 bases to trimming and J lost 2 bases, with 11 bases between them. The germline V gene has CDR1 MDHEN and CDR2 SYDVKM. This CDR3 has 15 amino acids. The CDR3 loop reads CASSLGGGDTDTQYF. CDR3 sequence (DNA): TGTGCCAGCAGTTTAGGTGGGGGTGACACAGATACGCAGTATTTT.